This T cell receptor (beta chain) was recovered during a study of blood T cell repertoires in COVID-19. Across the whole study: COVID-19 samples, acute and convalescent, were from the United States, Italy and Spain.

Some clones are missing from TCRdb's copy, which holds only in-frame ones; the method was immunoSEQ multiplex PCR. The sample shows roughly 110,000 clones, more than 80% of them seen only once. The germline V gene has CDR1 MNHEY and CDR2 SVGAGI. The CDR3 contains 14 residues. V lost 7 bases and J lost 3; bases outside the gene matches: 7. V is TRBV6-5 and J is TRBJ1-2, with 8 bases lining up with TRBD1. Specimen: peripheral blood. The receptor's source is a man aged 35 to 55 with active or convalescent COVID-19. The CDR3 DNA is TGTGCCAGCAAAATCACAGGGGGTTACTATGGCTACACCTTC. It codes for CASKITGGYYGYTF.